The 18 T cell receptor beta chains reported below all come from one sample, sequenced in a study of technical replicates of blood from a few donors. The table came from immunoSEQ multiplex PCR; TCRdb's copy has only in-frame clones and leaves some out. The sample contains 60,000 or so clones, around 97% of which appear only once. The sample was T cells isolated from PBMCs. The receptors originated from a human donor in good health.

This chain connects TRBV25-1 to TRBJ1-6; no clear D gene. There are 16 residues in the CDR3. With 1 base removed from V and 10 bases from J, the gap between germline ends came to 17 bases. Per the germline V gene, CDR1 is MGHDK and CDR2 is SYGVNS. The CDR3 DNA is TGTGCCAGCAGTGAATCCTCGGTACTTGCTTCCTCACCCCTCCACTTT. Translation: CASSESSVLASSPLHF.

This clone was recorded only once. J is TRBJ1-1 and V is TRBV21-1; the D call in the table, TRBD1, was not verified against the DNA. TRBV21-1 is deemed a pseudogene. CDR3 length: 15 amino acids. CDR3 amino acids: CASSKTGRQNTEAFF. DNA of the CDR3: TGTGCCAGCAGCAAAACTGGCAGACAGAACACTGAAGCTTTCTTT.

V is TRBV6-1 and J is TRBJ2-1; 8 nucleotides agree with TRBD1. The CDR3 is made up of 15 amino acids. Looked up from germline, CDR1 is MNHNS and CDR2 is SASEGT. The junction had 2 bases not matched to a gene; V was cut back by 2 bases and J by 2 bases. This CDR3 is CASSESTGAYNEQFF. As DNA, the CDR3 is TGTGCCAGCAGTGAATCGACAGGGGCCTACAATGAGCAGTTCTTC.

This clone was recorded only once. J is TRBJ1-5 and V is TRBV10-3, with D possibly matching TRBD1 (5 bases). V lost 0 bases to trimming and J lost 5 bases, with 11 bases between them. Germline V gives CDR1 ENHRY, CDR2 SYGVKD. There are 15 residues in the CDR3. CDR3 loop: CAISESGQNYQPQHF. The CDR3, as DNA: TGTGCCATCAGTGAGTCGGGGCAGAACTATCAGCCCCAGCATTTT.

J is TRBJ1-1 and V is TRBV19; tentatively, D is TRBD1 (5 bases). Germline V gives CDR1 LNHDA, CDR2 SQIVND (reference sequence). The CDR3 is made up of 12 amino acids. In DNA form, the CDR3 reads TGTGCGTCAGGGATTCAGAACACTGAAGCTTTCTTT. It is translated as CASGIQNTEAFF.

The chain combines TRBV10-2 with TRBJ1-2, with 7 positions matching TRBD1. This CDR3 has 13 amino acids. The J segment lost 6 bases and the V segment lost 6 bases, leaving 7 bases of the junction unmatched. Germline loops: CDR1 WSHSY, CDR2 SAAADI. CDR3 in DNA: TGCGCCAGCAGCCATACAGGGGCCGATGGCTACACCTTC. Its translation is CASSHTGADGYTF.

The CDR3 sequence: CASSYRVSYEQYF. The CDR3 DNA reads TGTGCCAGCAGCTACAGGGTCTCCTACGAGCAGTACTTC. The rearrangement links TRBV7-9 to TRBJ2-7; D might be TRBD1 (6 bases). Germline V CDR1 and CDR2: SEHNR, FQNEAQ (reference sequence). This CDR3 is built from 13 residues. The germline V and J ends were trimmed by 4 bases and 0 bases, with 7 bases remaining between them.

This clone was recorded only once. The CDR3 sequence is CASSEGSYRVKLFF. DNA for the CDR3: TGTGCCAGCAGTGAGGGCAGTTATAGAGTAAAACTGTTTTTT. J is TRBJ1-4 and V is TRBV6-1; D not certain. Germline assignment: CDR1 MNHNS and CDR2 SASEGT. Deletions cut 3 bases from V and 10 bases from J, with 15 bases between. The CDR3 extends over 14 amino acids.

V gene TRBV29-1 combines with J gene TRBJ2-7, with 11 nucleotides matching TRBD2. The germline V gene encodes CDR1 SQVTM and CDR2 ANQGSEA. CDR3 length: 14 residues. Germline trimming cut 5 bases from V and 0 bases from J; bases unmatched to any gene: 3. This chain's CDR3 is CSVRTSGSSYEQYF. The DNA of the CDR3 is TGCAGCGTTAGGACTAGCGGGTCCTCCTACGAGCAGTACTTC.

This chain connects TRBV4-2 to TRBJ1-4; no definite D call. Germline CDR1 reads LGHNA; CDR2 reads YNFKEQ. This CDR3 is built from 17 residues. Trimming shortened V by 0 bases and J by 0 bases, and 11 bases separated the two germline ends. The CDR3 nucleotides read TGTGCCAGCAGCCAAGATGGAGGGAGGGCAACTAATGAAAAACTGTTTTTT. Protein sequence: CASSQDGGRATNEKLFF.

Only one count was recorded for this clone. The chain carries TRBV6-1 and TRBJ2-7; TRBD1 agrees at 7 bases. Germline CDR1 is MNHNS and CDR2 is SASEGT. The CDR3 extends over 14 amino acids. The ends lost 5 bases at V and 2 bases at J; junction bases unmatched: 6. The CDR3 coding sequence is TGTGCCAGCAGTCCGCGACAGGGAACCTACGAGCAGTACTTC. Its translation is CASSPRQGTYEQYF.

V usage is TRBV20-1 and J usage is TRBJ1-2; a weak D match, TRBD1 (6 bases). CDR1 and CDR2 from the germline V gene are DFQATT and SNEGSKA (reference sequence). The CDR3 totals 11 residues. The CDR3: CGTGNTNGYTF. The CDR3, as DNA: TGCGGTACAGGGAATACGAATGGCTACACCTTC.

The CDR3 sequence is CASSLGLLGQGASEAFF. CDR3 DNA sequence: TGCGCCAGCAGCTTGGGATTACTGGGACAGGGGGCTTCTGAAGCTTTCTTT. The chain joins TRBV5-1 to TRBJ1-1; 12 positions match TRBD1. The CDR3 covers 17 residues. V was clipped by 0 bases and J by 6 bases; unmatched bases: 9. The germline gives CDR1 SGHRS, CDR2 YFSETQ. Supplemented by reference TRBV5-1 and TRBJ1-1, the full variable domain reads KAGVTQTPRYLIKTRGQQVTLSCSPISGHRSVSWYQQTPGQGLQFLFEYFSETQRNKGNFPGRFSGRQFSNSRSEMNVSTLELGDSALYLCASSLGLLGQGASEAFFGQGTRLTVV.

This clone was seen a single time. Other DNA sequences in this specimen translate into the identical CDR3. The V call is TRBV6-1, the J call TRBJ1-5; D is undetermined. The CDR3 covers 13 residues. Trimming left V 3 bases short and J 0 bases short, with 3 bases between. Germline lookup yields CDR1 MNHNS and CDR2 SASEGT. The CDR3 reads CASSDNSNQPQHF. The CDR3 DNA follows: TGTGCCAGCAGTGATAATAGCAATCAGCCCCAGCATTTT.

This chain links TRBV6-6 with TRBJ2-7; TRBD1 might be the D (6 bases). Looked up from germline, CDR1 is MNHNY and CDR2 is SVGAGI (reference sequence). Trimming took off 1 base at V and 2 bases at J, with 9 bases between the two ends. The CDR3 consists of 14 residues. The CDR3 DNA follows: TGTGCCAGCAGTTACTTTACAGGGACCTACGAGCAGTACTTC. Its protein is CASSYFTGTYEQYF.

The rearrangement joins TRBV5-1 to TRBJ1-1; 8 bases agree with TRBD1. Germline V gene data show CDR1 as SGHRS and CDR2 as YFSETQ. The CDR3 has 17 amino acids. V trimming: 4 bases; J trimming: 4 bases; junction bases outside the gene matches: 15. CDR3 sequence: CASSRRQGIRGGTEAFF. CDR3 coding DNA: TGCGCCAGCAGCCGGCGACAGGGGATAAGAGGGGGCACTGAAGCTTTCTTT.

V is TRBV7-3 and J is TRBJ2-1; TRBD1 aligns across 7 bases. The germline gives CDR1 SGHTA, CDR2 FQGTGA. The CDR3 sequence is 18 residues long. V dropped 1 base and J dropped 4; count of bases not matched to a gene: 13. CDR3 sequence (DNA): TGTGCCAGCAGCTTAAATCATGGGGGACAGAACAAATACAATGAGCAGTTCTTC. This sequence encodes CASSLNHGGQNKYNEQFF.

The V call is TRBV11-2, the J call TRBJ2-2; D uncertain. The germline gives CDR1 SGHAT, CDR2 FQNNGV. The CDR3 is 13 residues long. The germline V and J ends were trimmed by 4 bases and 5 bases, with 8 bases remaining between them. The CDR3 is CASSSQQTGELFF. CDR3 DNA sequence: TGTGCCAGCAGCTCCCAACAAACCGGGGAGCTGTTTTTT.